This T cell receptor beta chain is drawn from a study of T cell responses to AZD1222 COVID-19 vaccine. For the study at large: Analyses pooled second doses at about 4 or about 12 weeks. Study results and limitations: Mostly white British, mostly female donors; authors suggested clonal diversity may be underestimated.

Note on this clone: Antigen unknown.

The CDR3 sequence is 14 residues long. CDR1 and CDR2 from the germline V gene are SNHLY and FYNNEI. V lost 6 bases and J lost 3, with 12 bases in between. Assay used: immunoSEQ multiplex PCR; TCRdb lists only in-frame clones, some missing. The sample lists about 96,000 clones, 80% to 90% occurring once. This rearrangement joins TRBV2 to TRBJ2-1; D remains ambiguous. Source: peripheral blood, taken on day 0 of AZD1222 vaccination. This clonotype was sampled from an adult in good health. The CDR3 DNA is TGTGCCAGCAGGGGGTTAAGGGACTACAATGAGCAGTTCTTC. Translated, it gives CASRGLRDYNEQFF.